This T cell receptor beta chain was identified during a study of T cells in Graves' hyperthyroidism and ophthalmopathy. Diagnoses used clinical symptoms, serum thyroxine and TRAb, thyroid ultrasound and orbital computed tomography. Whole-study findings and limits: Researchers found most expanded thyroid clonotypes above 0.001 in blood as well.

Losses at the gene ends were 4 bases for V and 11 bases for J; bases not matched to a gene: 11. The CDR3 extends over 13 amino acids. Germline CDR1 is SGHTA and CDR2 is FQGNSA. There were TCR beta CDR3 regions amplified from RNA transcripts. First-round RT-PCR of the TCR CDR3 relied on the HTBI primer set. TCRdb reprocessed the multiplex PCR reads via MiXCR and lists one record per CDR3 protein. The profile shows 450,000 to 700,000 distinct CDR3 sequences, 46% of them singletons. This clonotype was detected ten times or more. Its antigen is unidentified. The TCR comes from an adult woman with Graves' disease, either hyperthyroidism or ophthalmopathy (not recorded which). Sequenced: peripheral blood or thyroid tissue (not recorded which). The rearrangement uses TRBV7-2 and TRBJ2-7, with 7 nucleotides matching TRBD1. The CDR3 is CASSSYIPGTEYF. Written as DNA, the CDR3 is TGTGCCAGCAGCTCTTATATTCCGGGGACAGAGTACTTC.